This entry features one T cell receptor (beta chain) sequence. These data are taken from a study of blood T cell repertoires in COVID-19. In the study overall: The analysed material was cDNA or gDNA that came from T cells, B-cell-depleted T cells, or PBMCs.

TCRdb's copy holds only in-frame clones and misses some; the assay was immunoSEQ multiplex PCR. The data hold fewer than 200,000 clones, with approximately 86% observed a single time. From germline, CDR1 is SNHLY and CDR2 FYNNEI. This CDR3 is built from 15 residues. The V and J ends lost 1 base and 8 bases respectively, with 12 bases between them. Sequencing was carried out using peripheral blood. The chain joins TRBV2 to TRBJ1-6; D is uncertain. This clonotype was sampled from a man aged 55-75 years who had recovered from COVID-19. CDR3 coding DNA: TGTGCCAGCAGTGAAGAGGCGGGGAGGGATTCACCCCTCCACTTT. Its protein is CASSEEAGRDSPLHF.